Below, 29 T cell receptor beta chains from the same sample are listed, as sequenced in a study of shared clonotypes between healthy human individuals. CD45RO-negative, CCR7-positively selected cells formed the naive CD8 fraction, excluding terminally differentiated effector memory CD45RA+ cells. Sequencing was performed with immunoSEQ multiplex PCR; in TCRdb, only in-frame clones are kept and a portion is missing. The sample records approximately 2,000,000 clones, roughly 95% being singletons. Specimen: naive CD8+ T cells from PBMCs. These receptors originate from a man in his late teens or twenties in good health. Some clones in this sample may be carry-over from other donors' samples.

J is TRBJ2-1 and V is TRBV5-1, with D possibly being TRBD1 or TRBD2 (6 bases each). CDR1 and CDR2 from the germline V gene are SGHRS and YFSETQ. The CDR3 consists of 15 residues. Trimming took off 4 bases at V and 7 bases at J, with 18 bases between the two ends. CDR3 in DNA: TGCGCCAGCAGCCCCGCAGGAACGGGGGCGAATGAGCAGTTCTTC. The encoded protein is CASSPAGTGANEQFF.

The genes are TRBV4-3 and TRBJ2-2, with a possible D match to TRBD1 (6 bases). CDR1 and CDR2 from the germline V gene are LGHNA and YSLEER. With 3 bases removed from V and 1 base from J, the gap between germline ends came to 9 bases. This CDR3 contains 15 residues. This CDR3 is CASSHPTGNTGELFF. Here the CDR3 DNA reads TGCGCCAGCAGCCACCCGACAGGGAACACCGGGGAGCTGTTTTTT.

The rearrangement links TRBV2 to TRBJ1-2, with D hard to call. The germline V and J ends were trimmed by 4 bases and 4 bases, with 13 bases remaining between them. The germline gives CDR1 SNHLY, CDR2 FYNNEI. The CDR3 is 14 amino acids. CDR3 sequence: CASSVASGVYGYTF. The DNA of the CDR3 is TGTGCCAGCAGTGTTGCCTCGGGCGTCTATGGCTACACCTTC.

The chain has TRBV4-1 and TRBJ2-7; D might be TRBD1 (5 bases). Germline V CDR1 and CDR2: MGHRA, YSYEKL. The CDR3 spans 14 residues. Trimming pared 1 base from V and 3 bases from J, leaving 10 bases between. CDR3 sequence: CASSQGRAGYEQYF. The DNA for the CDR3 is TGCGCCAGCAGCCAAGGCAGGGCCGGCTACGAGCAGTACTTC.

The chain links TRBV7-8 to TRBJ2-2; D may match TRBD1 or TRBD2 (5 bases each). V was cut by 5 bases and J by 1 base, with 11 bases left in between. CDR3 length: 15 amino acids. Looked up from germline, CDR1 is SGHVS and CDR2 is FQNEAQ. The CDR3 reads CASSQGRRNTGELFF. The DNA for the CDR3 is TGTGCCAGCAGCCAGGGACGGAGGAACACCGGGGAGCTGTTTTTT.

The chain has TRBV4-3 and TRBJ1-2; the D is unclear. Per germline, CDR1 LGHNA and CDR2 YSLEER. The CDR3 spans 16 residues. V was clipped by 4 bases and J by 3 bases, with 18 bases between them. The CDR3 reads CASSPGGLEVYYGYTF. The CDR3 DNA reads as TGCGCCAGCAGCCCCGGAGGCTTGGAGGTCTACTATGGCTACACCTTC.

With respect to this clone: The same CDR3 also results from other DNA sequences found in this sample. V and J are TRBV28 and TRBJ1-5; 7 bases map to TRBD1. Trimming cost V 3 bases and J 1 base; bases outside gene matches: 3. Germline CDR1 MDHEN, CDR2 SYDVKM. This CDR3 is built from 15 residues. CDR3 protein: CASSFTGASNQPQHF. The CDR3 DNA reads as TGTGCCAGCAGTTTCACAGGGGCAAGCAATCAGCCCCAGCATTTT.

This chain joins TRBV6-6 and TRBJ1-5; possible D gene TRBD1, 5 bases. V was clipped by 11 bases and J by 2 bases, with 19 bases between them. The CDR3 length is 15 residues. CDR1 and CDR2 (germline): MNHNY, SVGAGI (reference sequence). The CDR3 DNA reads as TGTGCCGACCAGATCTGGCGGGGGGGCAATCAGCCCCAGCATTTT. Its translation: CADQIWRGGNQPQHF.

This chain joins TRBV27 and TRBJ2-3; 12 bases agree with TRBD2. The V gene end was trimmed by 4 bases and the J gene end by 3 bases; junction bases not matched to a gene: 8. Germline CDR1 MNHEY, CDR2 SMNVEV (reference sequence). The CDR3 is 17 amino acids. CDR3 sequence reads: CASSYRRLAGATDTQYF. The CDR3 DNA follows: TGTGCCAGCAGTTACCGAAGACTAGCGGGAGCGACAGATACGCAGTATTTT.

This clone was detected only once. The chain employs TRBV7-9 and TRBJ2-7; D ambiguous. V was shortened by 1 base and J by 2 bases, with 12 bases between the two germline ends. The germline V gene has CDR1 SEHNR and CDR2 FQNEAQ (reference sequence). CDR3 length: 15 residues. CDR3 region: CASSLGYRVPYEQYF. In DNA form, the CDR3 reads TGTGCCAGCAGCTTAGGGTATAGGGTTCCCTACGAGCAGTACTTC.

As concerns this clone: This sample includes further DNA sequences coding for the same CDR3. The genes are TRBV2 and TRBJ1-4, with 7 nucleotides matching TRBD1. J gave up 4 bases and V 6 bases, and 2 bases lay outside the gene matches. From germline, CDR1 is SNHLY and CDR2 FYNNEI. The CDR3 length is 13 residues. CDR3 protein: CASRGQLNEKLFF. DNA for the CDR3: TGTGCCAGCAGGGGACAGCTTAATGAAAAACTGTTTTTT.

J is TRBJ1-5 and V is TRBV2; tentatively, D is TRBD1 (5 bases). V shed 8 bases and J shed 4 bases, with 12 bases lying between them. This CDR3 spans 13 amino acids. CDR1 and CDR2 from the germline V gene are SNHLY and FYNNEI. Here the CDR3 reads CASLRGWNQPQHF. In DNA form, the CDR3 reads TGTGCCAGCTTAAGGGGCTGGAATCAGCCCCAGCATTTT.

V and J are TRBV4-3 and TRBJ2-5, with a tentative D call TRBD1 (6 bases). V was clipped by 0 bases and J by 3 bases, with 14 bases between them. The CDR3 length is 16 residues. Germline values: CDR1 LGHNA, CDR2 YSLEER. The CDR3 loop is CASSQEEGGDKETQYF. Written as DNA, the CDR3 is TGCGCCAGCAGCCAAGAAGAAGGTGGGGACAAAGAGACCCAGTACTTC.

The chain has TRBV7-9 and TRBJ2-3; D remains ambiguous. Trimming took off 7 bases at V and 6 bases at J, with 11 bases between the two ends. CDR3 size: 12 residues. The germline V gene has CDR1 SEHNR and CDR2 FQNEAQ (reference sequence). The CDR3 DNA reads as TGTGCCAGCACCCGTTTCCCGGATACGCAGTATTTT. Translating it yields CASTRFPDTQYF. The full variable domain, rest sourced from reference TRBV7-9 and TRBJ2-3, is DTGVSQNPRHKITKRGQNVTFRCDPISEHNRLYWYRQTLGQGPEFLTYFQNEAQLEKSRLLSDRFSAERPKGSFSTLEIQRTEQGDSAMYLCASTRFPDTQYFGPGTRLTVL.

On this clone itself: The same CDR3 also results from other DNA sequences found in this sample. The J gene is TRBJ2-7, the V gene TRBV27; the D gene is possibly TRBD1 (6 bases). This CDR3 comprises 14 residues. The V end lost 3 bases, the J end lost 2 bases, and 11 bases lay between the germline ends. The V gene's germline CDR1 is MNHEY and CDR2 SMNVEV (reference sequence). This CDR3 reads CASSLGTLPYEQYF. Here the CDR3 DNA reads TGTGCCAGCAGTTTGGGGACACTACCCTACGAGCAGTACTTC.

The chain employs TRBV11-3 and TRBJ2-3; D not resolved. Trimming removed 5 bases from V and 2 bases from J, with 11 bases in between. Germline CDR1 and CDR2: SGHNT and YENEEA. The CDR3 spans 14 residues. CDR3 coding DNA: TGTGCCAGCAGCGCACCCAGCGACACAGATACGCAGTATTTT. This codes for CASSAPSDTDTQYF.

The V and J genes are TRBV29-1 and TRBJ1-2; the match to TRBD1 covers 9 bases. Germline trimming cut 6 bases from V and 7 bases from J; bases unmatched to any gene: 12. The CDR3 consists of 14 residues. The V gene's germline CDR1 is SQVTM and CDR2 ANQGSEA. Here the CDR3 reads CSVEGDRAVSGYTF. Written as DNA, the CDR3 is TGCAGCGTCGAGGGGGACAGGGCTGTATCTGGCTACACCTTC.

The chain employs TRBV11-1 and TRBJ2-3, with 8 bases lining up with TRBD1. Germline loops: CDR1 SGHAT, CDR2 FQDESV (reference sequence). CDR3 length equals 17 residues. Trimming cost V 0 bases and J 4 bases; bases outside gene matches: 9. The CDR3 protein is CASSLARGQGAADTQYF. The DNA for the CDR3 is TGTGCCAGCAGCTTAGCGCGTGGGCAGGGGGCTGCAGATACGCAGTATTTT.

CDR3 region: CASTLNRDTSYNEQFF. CDR3 DNA: TGTGCCAGCACTCTGAACCGGGACACCTCCTACAATGAGCAGTTCTTC. The chain combines TRBV27 with TRBJ2-1, with a possible D match to TRBD1 (6 bases). The CDR3 sequence is 16 residues long. V lost 7 bases and J lost 0, with 16 bases in between. Germline CDR1 and CDR2: MNHEY and SMNVEV (reference sequence).

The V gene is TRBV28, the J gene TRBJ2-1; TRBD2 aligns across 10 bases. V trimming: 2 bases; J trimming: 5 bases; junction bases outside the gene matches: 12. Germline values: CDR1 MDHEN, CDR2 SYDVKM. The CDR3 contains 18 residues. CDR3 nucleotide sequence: TGTGCCAGCAGTTTAGGGAGCGGGAGGGCATTAAATGACAATGAGCAGTTCTTC. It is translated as CASSLGSGRALNDNEQFF.

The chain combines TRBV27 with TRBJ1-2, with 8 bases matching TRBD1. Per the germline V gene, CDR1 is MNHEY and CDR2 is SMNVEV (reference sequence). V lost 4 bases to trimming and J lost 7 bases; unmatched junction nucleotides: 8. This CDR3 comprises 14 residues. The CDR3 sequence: CASSSTGQAAGYTF. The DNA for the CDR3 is TGTGCCAGCAGTTCCACGGGACAGGCTGCTGGCTACACCTTC.

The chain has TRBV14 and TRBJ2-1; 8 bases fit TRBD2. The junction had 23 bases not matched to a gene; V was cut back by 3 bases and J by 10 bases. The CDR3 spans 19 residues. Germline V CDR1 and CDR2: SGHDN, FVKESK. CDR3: CASSQTNYRSGNGRLEQFF. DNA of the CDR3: TGTGCCAGCAGCCAGACAAATTACCGTAGCGGGAATGGACGATTGGAGCAGTTCTTC.

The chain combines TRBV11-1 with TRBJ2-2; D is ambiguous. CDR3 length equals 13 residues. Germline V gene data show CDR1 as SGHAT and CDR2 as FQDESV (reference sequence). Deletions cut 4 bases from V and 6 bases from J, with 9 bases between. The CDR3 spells CASSSLWSGELFF. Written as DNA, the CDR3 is TGTGCCAGCAGCTCCCTGTGGTCCGGGGAGCTGTTTTTT.

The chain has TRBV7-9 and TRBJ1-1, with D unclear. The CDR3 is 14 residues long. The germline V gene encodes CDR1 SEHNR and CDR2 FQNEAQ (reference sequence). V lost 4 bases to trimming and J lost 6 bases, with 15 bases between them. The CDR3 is CASSSGSVQAEAFF. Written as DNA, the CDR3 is TGTGCCAGCAGCTCCGGAAGCGTCCAGGCTGAAGCTTTCTTT. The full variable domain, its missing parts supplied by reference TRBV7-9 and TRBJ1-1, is DTGVSQNPRHKITKRGQNVTFRCDPISEHNRLYWYRQTLGQGPEFLTYFQNEAQLEKSRLLSDRFSAERPKGSFSTLEIQRTEQGDSAMYLCASSSGSVQAEAFFGQGTRLTVV.

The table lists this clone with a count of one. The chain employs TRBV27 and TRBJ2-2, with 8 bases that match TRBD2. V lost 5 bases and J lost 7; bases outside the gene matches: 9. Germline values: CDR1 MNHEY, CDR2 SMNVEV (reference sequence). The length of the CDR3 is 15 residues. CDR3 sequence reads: CASSGRTSKGGELFF. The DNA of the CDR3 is TGTGCCAGCAGTGGACGGACTAGCAAGGGCGGGGAGCTGTTTTTT.

CDR3 DNA: TGCGCCAGCAGCCAAATAGGCTTTGGAAACACCATATATTTT. This sequence encodes CASSQIGFGNTIYF. The rearrangement links TRBV4-1 to TRBJ1-3; D call uncertain. With 2 bases removed from V and 3 bases from J, the gap between germline ends came to 8 bases. Germline V lookup: CDR1 MGHRA, CDR2 YSYEKL. The length of the CDR3 is 14 residues.

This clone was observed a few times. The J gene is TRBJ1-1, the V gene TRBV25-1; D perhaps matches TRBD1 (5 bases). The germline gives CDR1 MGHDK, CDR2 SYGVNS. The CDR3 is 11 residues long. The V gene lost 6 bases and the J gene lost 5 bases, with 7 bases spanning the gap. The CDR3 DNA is TGTGCCAGCAGCAGGGCGACTGAAGCTTTCTTT. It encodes CASSRATEAFF.

The DNA for the CDR3 is TGTGCCAGCAGTGATAGGCAGGGTGGCGAAAAACTGTTTTTT. Translated: CASSDRQGGEKLFF. The chain joins TRBV2 to TRBJ1-4, with a weak D call TRBD1 (5 bases). There are 14 residues in the CDR3. Germline V gene lookup returns CDR1 SNHLY and CDR2 FYNNEI. V was clipped by 3 bases and J by 8 bases, with 13 bases between them.

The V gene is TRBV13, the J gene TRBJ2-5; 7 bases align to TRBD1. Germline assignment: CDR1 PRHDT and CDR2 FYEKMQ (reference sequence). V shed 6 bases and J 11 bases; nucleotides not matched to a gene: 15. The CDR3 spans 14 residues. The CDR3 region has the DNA TGTGCCAGCAGTCTACCGGGACAGCATAGTGAGCAGTACTTC. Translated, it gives CASSLPGQHSEQYF.